This T cell receptor (beta chain) emerged from a study of Ad26.COV2.S vaccination and SARS-CoV-2 variants. Findings and caveats of the study: Those who received vaccine or placebo ended up with similar non-spike TCR breadth.

Germline V lookup: CDR1 SNHLY, CDR2 FYNNEI. This CDR3 is 13 amino acids long. V shed 6 bases and J 3 bases; nucleotides not matched to a gene: 4. The table came from immunoSEQ multiplex PCR; TCRdb's copy has only in-frame clones and leaves some out. The sample includes over 400,000 clones, 80% to 90% of them seen just once. Treatment here: roughly 18 received Ad26.COV2.S at low or high dose, single or two shots; 5 received placebo; per-sample allocation not given. Sampling was done on day 63 after the first vaccine or placebo injection. Notes on this clone: Its antigen is undetermined.

The receptor was isolated from a person aged 18-60 years who received the Ad26.COV2.S COVID-19 vaccine or a placebo. The sequenced sample was peripheral blood, obtained in a trial of Ad26.COV2.S vaccine versus placebo. The rearrangement joins TRBV2 to TRBJ2-5; 7 positions match TRBD1. The CDR3 spells CASSWTGEETQYF. CDR3 nucleotides: TGTGCCAGCAGCTGGACAGGAGAAGAGACCCAGTACTTC.